This T cell receptor beta chain originates from a study of T-cell memory formation after mild COVID-19. This clonotype was seen more than once but under ten times. The CDR3 totals 12 residues. The V gene lost 6 bases and the J gene lost 8 bases, with 13 bases spanning the gap. Germline V CDR1 and CDR2: MNHEY, SVGAGI. TCRdb processed the 5' RACE reads anew with MiXCR; each CDR3 protein has one entry. The table has hundreds of thousands of distinct CDR3 sequences, roughly 17% seen once. Sequenced input: PBMCs or a T cell subset sorted from them (not recorded which). J is TRBJ1-1 and V is TRBV6-5; D gene ambiguous. The clonotype was recovered from an adult woman who had mild COVID-19 (a few samples of this study predate the infection). Cell type and time point are not known. CDR3 in amino acids: CASSQPPGEAFF. DNA of the CDR3: TGTGCCAGCAGCCAACCACCGGGGGAAGCTTTCTTT.